Listed below are T cell receptor beta chains from one sample, sequenced in a study of beta chain features in type 1 diabetes. Assay used: immunoSEQ multiplex PCR; TCRdb lists only in-frame clones, some missing. The sample carries over 300,000 clones, around 9.3% recorded once. The sample comprised central memory CD4+ T cells from blood. The receptors originated from a young man with type 1 diabetes. Both conserved end residues are part of each CDR3. Fields, in order: D gene, V gene, J gene, clone size, CDR3 protein, CDR3 DNA. D genes are given only for firm matches. Not all rows give a size; the values are once, few, many and, for expanded clones, a class.

-,TRBV28,TRBJ2-5,once,CASSLGLQETQYF,TGTGCCAGCAGTTTGGGATTACAAGAGACCCAGTACTTC
-,TRBV7-2,TRBJ1-2,-,CASSNSGYGYTF,TGTGCCAGCAGTAACTCCGGCTATGGCTACACCTTC
-,TRBV5-4,TRBJ2-3,few,CASSWGTQRDTQYF,TGTGCCAGCAGCTGGGGGACTCAGCGAGATACGCAGTATTTT
-,TRBV6-5,TRBJ1-6,-,CASNPTNSPLHF,TGTGCCAGCAACCCCACTAATTCACCCCTCCACTTT
-,TRBV5-6,TRBJ1-4,-,CASSPWRTNEKLFF,TGTGCCAGCAGCCCGTGGCGGACTAATGAAAAACTGTTTTTT
-,TRBV4-3,TRBJ2-3,few,CASSQGQGPDTQYF,TGCGCCAGCAGCCAAGGTCAAGGGCCAGATACGCAGTATTTT
-,TRBV11-2,TRBJ2-3,-,CASSLAQYGADTQYF,TGTGCCAGCAGCTTAGCGCAGTATGGCGCAGATACGCAGTATTTT
-,TRBV7-9,TRBJ2-1,few,CASSRDPGEQFF,TGTGCCAGCAGCCGGGACCCGGGGGAGCAGTTCTTC
TRBD1,TRBV6-5,TRBJ1-6,-,CASSWGQGDVHSPLHF,TGTGCCAGCAGTTGGGGACAGGGGGACGTCCACTCACCCCTCCACTTT
-,TRBV7-2,TRBJ2-5,-,CASSLANGETQYF,TGTGCCAGCAGCTTAGCGAACGGGGAGACCCAGTACTTC
-,TRBV19,TRBJ2-2,many,CASRAQGPGELFF,TGTGCCAGTAGGGCACAGGGTCCCGGGGAGCTGTTTTTT
-,TRBV5-1,TRBJ2-5,-,CASTPGQLQETQYF,TGCGCCAGCACCCCGGGGCAACTCCAAGAGACCCAGTACTTC
-,TRBV6-6,TRBJ1-1,few,CASREGRDTEAFF,TGTGCCAGCAGGGAGGGGCGAGACACTGAAGCTTTCTTT
-,TRBV20-1,TRBJ2-7,few,CMPPGFGEQYF,TGCATGCCCCCGGGTTTTGGCGAGCAGTACTTC
-,TRBV7-2,TRBJ1-2,-,CASRGPGGGYTF,TGTGCCAGCCGCGGTCCGGGGGGCGGCTACACCTTC
TRBD1,TRBV29-1,TRBJ1-1,-,CSVPTGGRKAFF,TGCAGCGTTCCGACAGGGGGGAGGAAGGCTTTCTTT
-,TRBV20-1,TRBJ1-2,-,CSTEHLDGYTF,TGCAGTACAGAACACTTAGATGGCTACACCTTC
TRBD1,TRBV18,TRBJ2-2,many,CASSLGQGITGELFF,TGTGCCAGCTCCCTGGGACAGGGGATCACCGGGGAGCTGTTTTTT
-,TRBV7-9,TRBJ1-4,-,CASSLQSNEKLFF,TGTGCCAGCAGCTTACAGAGTAATGAAAAACTGTTTTTT
-,TRBV9,TRBJ2-5,few,CASSVTMFMETQYF,TGTGCCAGCAGCGTAACGATGTTCATGGAGACCCAGTACTTC
-,TRBV5-1,TRBJ1-5,-,CASSVGPGQPQHF,TGCGCCAGCAGCGTTGGACCCGGACAGCCCCAGCATTTT
TRBD1,TRBV30,TRBJ2-1,-,CADGTGDNEQFF,TGTGCTGACGGGACAGGGGACAATGAGCAGTTCTTC
TRBD1,TRBV9,TRBJ1-6,few,CASSKVQGASPLHF,TGTGCCAGCAGCAAAGTACAGGGGGCTTCACCCCTCCACTTT
TRBD1,TRBV7-2,TRBJ2-2,few,CASSAQAGGNTGELFF,TGTGCCAGCAGCGCCCAGGCAGGGGGTAACACCGGGGAGCTGTTTTTT
TRBD2,TRBV19,TRBJ2-1,few,CACISGGGTEQFF,TGTGCCTGCATTAGCGGGGGCGGAACTGAGCAGTTCTTC
-,TRBV20-1,TRBJ1-1,-,CSGRDPPEAFF,TGCAGTGGGAGGGACCCCCCTGAAGCTTTCTTT
TRBD1,TRBV10-3,TRBJ2-1,-,CAISPGQGYNEQFF,TGTGCCATCAGTCCGGGACAGGGCTACAATGAGCAGTTCTTC
TRBD1,TRBV29-1,TRBJ1-1,-,CSAQTGGNTEAFF,TGCAGCGCTCAGACAGGGGGGAACACTGAAGCTTTCTTT
-,TRBV7-2,TRBJ2-7,few,CASSPRRDSYEQYF,TGTGCCAGCAGCCCCCGGCGGGACTCCTACGAGCAGTACTTC
-,TRBV5-1,TRBJ2-2,once,CASSLGHNTGELFF,TGTGCCAGCAGCTTGGGACACAACACCGGGGAGCTGTTTTTT
-,TRBV7-2,TRBJ2-3,few,CATQGGVNTDTQYF,TGTGCCACCCAAGGGGGGGTTAACACAGATACGCAGTATTTT
TRBD1,TRBV4-3,TRBJ2-3,few,CATGRDRYTDTQYF,TGCGCCACCGGCCGGGACAGGTACACAGATACGCAGTATTTT
-,TRBV4-3,TRBJ2-3,few,CASSLDSGIRVDTQYF,TGCGCCAGCAGCCTGGATTCGGGTATCCGAGTAGATACGCAGTATTTT
-,TRBV19,TRBJ1-2,many,CASSILVTSPGYTF,TGTGCCAGTAGTATCCTGGTTACCTCCCCTGGCTACACCTTC
TRBD1,TRBV18,TRBJ1-5,few,CASSPGQGHQPQHF,TGTGCCAGCTCACCGGGACAGGGACATCAGCCCCAGCATTTT
-,TRBV7-2,TRBJ2-7,few,CASSLDPGVGYEQYF,TGTGCCAGCAGCTTAGATCCAGGGGTCGGCTACGAGCAGTACTTC
-,TRBV4-1,TRBJ1-5,-,CASSQAGSSALNQPQHF,TGCGCCAGCAGCCAAGCAGGGAGTAGTGCCCTAAATCAGCCCCAGCATTTT
-,TRBV19,TRBJ1-1,few,CASSPRGGWGTEAFF,TGTGCCAGTAGTCCCAGGGGAGGGTGGGGGACTGAAGCTTTCTTT
-,TRBV2,TRBJ2-6,few,CASSELRAGANVLTF,TGTGCCAGCAGTGAACTGAGGGCTGGGGCCAACGTCCTGACTTTC